One sample yielded the 14 T cell receptor beta chains listed below, sequenced in a study of molecular identifiers for immune sequencing clone quantification. MiXCR was run by TCRdb on the PCR reads, yielding one entry per CDR3 protein. The table includes about 640,000 distinct CDR3 sequences, 15% to 20% detected once. Sequencing was done on a sample of naive CD8+ T cells from blood, with Jurkat cell RNA spiked in. Subset noted: FACS-sorted CD8+CD4-CCR7+CD45RA+ naive T cells. Receptors were obtained from a human donor in good health. Some libraries in this study had Jurkat cell RNA spiked in.

The chain couples TRBV27 to TRBJ1-2; 8 positions match TRBD1. The CDR3 consists of 16 residues. The ends lost 4 bases at V and 8 bases at J; junction bases unmatched: 15. Germline assignment: CDR1 MNHEY and CDR2 SMNVEV (reference sequence). The CDR3: CASSWSPGGTGEGYTF. The CDR3 DNA follows: TGTGCCAGCAGTTGGTCACCTGGCGGGACAGGTGAAGGCTACACCTTC.

About this clonotype: Since a much larger clone is just one base distant, this may be a read error. The rearrangement links TRBV10-3 to TRBJ2-7, with a weak D call TRBD2 (5 bases). CDR1 and CDR2 from the germline V gene are ENHRY and SYGVKD. V lost 11 bases and J lost 2, with 16 bases in between. CDR3 length equals 13 residues. The CDR3 DNA is TGTGCCGCCCAGACTGAGCGGCCCTACGAGCAGTACTTC. Protein sequence: CAAQTERPYEQYF.

Many counts were recorded for this clonotype. V is TRBV11-3 and J is TRBJ2-5; TRBD2 matches 7 bases. Germline V lookup: CDR1 SGHNT, CDR2 YENEEA. CDR3 length: 15 amino acids. Losses at the gene ends were 4 bases for V and 5 bases for J; bases not matched to a gene: 10. In DNA, the CDR3 is TGTGCCAGCAGCTCCGGACTAGATCAGGTGGAGACCCAGTACTTC. This translates into CASSSGLDQVETQYF.

This clonotype was detected only a few times. The genes are TRBV7-6 and TRBJ2-2; D may match TRBD1 or TRBD2 (5 bases each). The germline V gene has CDR1 SGHVS and CDR2 FNYEAQ. This CDR3 region has 14 residues. V lost 4 bases to trimming and J lost 7 bases, with 13 bases between them. CDR3 sequence: CASSWLGENGELFF. Here the CDR3 DNA reads TGTGCCAGCAGCTGGTTAGGGGAGAACGGGGAGCTGTTTTTT.

CDR3 DNA: TGTGCCAGCACCTTGGGGGGAGAAGGACTGCGAGACGGGGAGCTGTTTTTT. Protein: CASTLGGEGLRDGELFF. The genes are TRBV9 and TRBJ2-2, with D possibly being TRBD2 (6 bases). Looked up from germline, CDR1 is SGDLS and CDR2 is YYNGEE. This CDR3 region has 17 residues. Trimming removed 6 bases from V and 7 bases from J, with 25 bases in between. The whole variable domain, filled in from reference TRBV9 and TRBJ2-2, reads DSGVTQTPKHLITATGQRVTLRCSPRSGDLSVYWYQQSLDQGLQFLIQYYNGEERAKGNILERFSAQQFPDLHSELNLSSLELGDSALYFCASTLGGEGLRDGELFFGEGSRLTVL.

As to this clonotype: One end of the junction varies from germline; a read error may be responsible. The CDR3 bases are TGTGCCAGCGGCTTACAGAACAACGAGCAGTACTTC. Amino acid sequence: CASGLQNNEQYF. The J gene is TRBJ2-7, the V gene TRBV11-2; D gene uncertain. The CDR3 consists of 12 residues. In germline, CDR1 is SGHAT, CDR2 FQNNGV.

In this sample, this clonotype turned up once. Given a much more abundant clone one base away, this may be a read error. This chain joins TRBV7-9 and TRBJ2-7; no clear D. The V gene lost 1 base and the J gene lost 12 bases, with 13 bases spanning the gap. Germline V gene lookup returns CDR1 SEHNR and CDR2 FQNEAQ (reference sequence). The CDR3 has 12 amino acids. CDR3 nucleotide sequence: TGTGCCAGCAGCTTAGGGGCCAACCGGGTGTACTTC. Translating it yields CASSLGANRVYF.

On this clonotype itself: A much larger clone lies a single base off, so this may be a read error. J is TRBJ2-7 and V is TRBV6-1; D unclear. Germline V CDR1 and CDR2: MNHNS, SASEGT. The CDR3 extends over 13 amino acids. The germline V and J ends were trimmed by 8 bases and 5 bases, with 16 bases remaining between them. In DNA form, the CDR3 reads TGTGCCAGCTGGACGGATAGAACCCACGAGCAGTACTTC. This encodes CASWTDRTHEQYF.

Comment on this clonotype: A read error may explain this, as a much larger clone is one base away. The chain is built from TRBV29-1 and TRBJ1-2; TRBD1 might be the D (6 bases). The CDR3 sequence is 12 residues long. Germline V gene lookup returns CDR1 SQVTM and CDR2 ANQGSEA. CDR3 sequence reads: CSGGPGAYGYIF. The CDR3 bases are TGCAGCGGGGGCCCGGGGGCCTATGGCTACATCTTC.

With respect to this clonotype: This may arise from a read error, as a much more abundant clone is one base away. The chain links TRBV4-3 to TRBJ2-7; 11 bases map to TRBD2. There are 16 residues in the CDR3. CDR1 and CDR2 (germline): LGHNA, YSLEER. CDR3 coding DNA: TGCGCCGGCAGCCAAATAGCGGGAGGGCCCTTCTACGAGCAGTACTTC. It is translated as CAGSQIAGGPFYEQYF.

This clonotype was recorded at least ten times. The chain has TRBV4-3 and TRBJ2-7; 14 positions agree with TRBD2. J lost 6 bases, V lost 0 bases, and 7 bases had no gene match. CDR1 and CDR2 (germline): LGHNA, YSLEER. CDR3 length: 17 residues. Here the CDR3 reads CASSQDRHGLAGGEQYF. The CDR3 coding sequence is TGCGCCAGCAGCCAAGATAGGCACGGACTAGCGGGAGGCGAGCAGTACTTC.

This clonotype was picked up many times. The chain joins TRBV3-1 to TRBJ2-5; D is undetermined. Looked up from germline, CDR1 is LGHDT and CDR2 is YNNKEL (reference sequence). Trimming shortened V by 0 bases and J by 1 base, and 9 bases separated the two germline ends. The CDR3 loop spans 15 amino acids. The CDR3 DNA follows: TGTGCCAGCAGCCAAGATTTGGCGACCCAAGAGACCCAGTACTTC. Protein product: CASSQDLATQETQYF.

The chain employs TRBV4-3 and TRBJ1-1; 8 nucleotides agree with TRBD1. Unmatched junction bases numbered 5, after V lost 0 bases and J lost 2 bases. There are 16 residues in the CDR3. Germline V CDR1 and CDR2: LGHNA, YSLEER. In DNA form, the CDR3 reads TGCGCCAGCAGCCAAGATTGGACAGGGACAAACACTGAAGCTTTCTTT. It yields the protein CASSQDWTGTNTEAFF.

On this clonotype itself: A much larger clone lies one base from this, so it may be a read error. V gene TRBV5-1 combines with J gene TRBJ2-7, with D possibly matching TRBD1 (5 bases). Germline CDR1 reads SGHRS; CDR2 reads YFSETQ. The CDR3 sequence is 13 residues long. The chain's CDR3 is CASSFRQTYEQCF. CDR3 DNA: TGCGCCAGCAGCTTCCGACAGACCTACGAGCAGTGCTTC.